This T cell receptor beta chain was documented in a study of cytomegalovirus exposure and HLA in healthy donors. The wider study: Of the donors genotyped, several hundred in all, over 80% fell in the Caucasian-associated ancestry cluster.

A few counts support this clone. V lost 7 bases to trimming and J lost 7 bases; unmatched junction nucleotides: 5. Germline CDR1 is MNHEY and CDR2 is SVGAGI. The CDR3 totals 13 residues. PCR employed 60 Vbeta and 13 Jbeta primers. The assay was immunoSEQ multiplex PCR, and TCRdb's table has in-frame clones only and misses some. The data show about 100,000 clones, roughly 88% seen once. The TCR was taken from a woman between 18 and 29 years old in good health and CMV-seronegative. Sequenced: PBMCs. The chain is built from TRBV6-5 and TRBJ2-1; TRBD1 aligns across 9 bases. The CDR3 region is CASKQGASNEQFF. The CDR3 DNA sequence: TGTGCCAGCAAACAGGGGGCGAGTAATGAGCAGTTCTTC.